These 7 T cell receptor beta chains were all obtained from the same sample, sequenced in a study of breast tumors, draining lymph nodes, adjacent tissues. Breast cancer patients provided tissue from their axillary draining lymph nodes. TCRdb re-called the multiplex PCR reads through MiXCR, storing one row per CDR3 protein. The sample shows approximately 250,000 distinct CDR3 sequences, roughly a third of them seen only once. Sequencing was carried out using axillary lymph node tissue. These receptors originate from a female donor with breast cancer. Some clones in this sample may be carry-over from other donors' samples.

This clonotype was detected ten times or more. CDR3 DNA sequence: TGCAGCGTTGAAAAGGGTGGCGCTGGGGCCAACGTCCTGACTTTC. Protein: CSVEKGGAGANVLTF. The chain has TRBV29-1 and TRBJ2-6; D is unresolved. CDR3 length: 15 residues. CDR1 and CDR2 (germline): SQVTM, ANQGSEA. Trimming shortened V by 2 bases and J by 2 bases, and 10 bases separated the two germline ends.

This clonotype was seen ten or more times. The rearrangement links TRBV4-1 to TRBJ2-7; D ambiguous. This CDR3 has 13 residues. Germline CDR1 is MGHRA and CDR2 is YSYEKL. Trimming removed 1 base from V and 1 base from J, with 5 bases in between. The CDR3 loop reads CASSQASSYEQYF. CDR3 bases: TGCGCCAGCAGCCAAGCTTCATCCTACGAGCAGTACTTC.

This clonotype has a count of ten or more. The V and J genes are TRBV6-5 and TRBJ2-3; possibly TRBD2 for D (6 bases). The CDR3 has 14 residues. The germline V gene encodes CDR1 MNHEY and CDR2 SVGAGI. Trimming removed 5 bases at V and 6 bases at J, with 15 bases between. Here the CDR3 reads CASSLGTLYDTQYF. CDR3 sequence (DNA): TGTGCCAGCAGTCTCGGGACTTTATACGATACGCAGTATTTT.

The chain is built from TRBV7-9 and TRBJ2-1; 7 bases map to TRBD2. V trimming: 4 bases; J trimming: 6 bases; junction bases outside the gene matches: 6. The germline V gene encodes CDR1 SEHNR and CDR2 FQNEAQ (reference sequence). The CDR3 has 14 amino acids. Here the CDR3 DNA reads TGTGCCAGCAGCTATCCTTCTAGCGGCAATGAGCAGTTCTTC. This gives the protein CASSYPSSGNEQFF.

The chain is built from TRBV3-1 and TRBJ2-7, with D tentatively TRBD1 (5 bases). Trimming removed 6 bases at V and 5 bases at J, with 14 bases between. Germline CDR1 and CDR2: LGHDT and YNNKEL (reference sequence). The CDR3 loop spans 13 amino acids. The CDR3 protein is CASSSQGTHEQYF. The CDR3 coding sequence is TGTGCCAGCAGTTCGCAGGGAACCCACGAGCAGTACTTC.

On this clonotype itself: This could be a read error, since a much larger clone is one nucleotide away. The chain recombines TRBV30 with TRBJ2-7; D remains ambiguous. The CDR3 is 15 amino acids. V was trimmed by 2 bases and J by 10 bases, leaving 24 bases between them. Germline CDR1 reads GTSNPN; CDR2 reads SVGIG (reference sequence). The DNA for the CDR3 is TGTGCCTGGAGTTTCCATGGGGTGCGGCAAGAGGCCCAGTACTTC. Amino acids: CAWSFHGVRQEAQYF.

This clonotype has a count of ten or more. The V and J genes are TRBV11-2 and TRBJ2-3; TRBD2 might be the D (6 bases). The CDR3 is made up of 15 amino acids. The germline gives CDR1 SGHAT, CDR2 FQNNGV. Trimming cost V 5 bases and J 2 bases, with 14 bases left between them. CDR3 amino acids: CASSPRLGNTDTQYF. CDR3 in DNA: TGTGCCAGCAGCCCTCGACTAGGAAACACAGATACGCAGTATTTT.